Below, 18 T cell receptor beta chains from the same sample are listed, as sequenced in a study of beta chain features in type 1 diabetes. Expressed TCRB transcripts were sequenced after all isolated RNA was converted to cDNA. Only in-frame clones appear in the TCRdb table, and some are missing; sequencing was by immunoSEQ multiplex PCR. The profile covers about 160,000 clones, with approximately 9.1% appearing a single time and less than 3% taken by the ten largest. Sequenced input: central memory CD4+ T cells from blood. The receptors shown here come from a woman between 18 and 30 years old in good health.

There are a few counts of this clone. The gene calls are TRBV27 and TRBJ1-1, with 7 bases matching TRBD1. This CDR3 region has 14 residues. J lost 1 base, V lost 5 bases, and 4 bases had no gene match. In germline, CDR1 is MNHEY, CDR2 SMNVEV (reference sequence). In nucleotides, the CDR3 is TGTGCCAGCAGTGGGGGACAGAGGAACACTGAAGCTTTCTTT. Translated: CASSGGQRNTEAFF.

This clone was picked up a small number of times. The V gene is TRBV19, the J gene TRBJ1-5; tentative D call: TRBD1 (6 bases). This CDR3 has 16 residues. Trimming pared 7 bases from V and 2 bases from J, leaving 18 bases between. Germline CDR1 and CDR2: LNHDA and SQIVND (reference sequence). CDR3 sequence reads: CASTSGAGGGNQPQHF. CDR3 DNA sequence: TGTGCCAGTACCTCCGGAGCGGGGGGCGGCAATCAGCCCCAGCATTTT.

This clone was seen a handful of times. The chain employs TRBV30 and TRBJ2-7; D ambiguous. Germline V gene data show CDR1 as GTSNPN and CDR2 as SVGIG (reference sequence). The CDR3 runs to 14 residues. V lost 2 bases to trimming and J lost 4 bases, with 15 bases between them. The CDR3: CAWSRGSVAYEQYF. The DNA of the CDR3 is TGTGCCTGGAGTAGAGGCAGCGTGGCGTACGAGCAGTACTTC.

V usage is TRBV14 and J usage is TRBJ2-3; the match to TRBD2 covers 8 bases. This CDR3 is built from 15 residues. With 1 base clipped from V and 4 bases from J, the junction kept 4 bases outside the gene matches. Germline V gene data show CDR1 as SGHDN and CDR2 as FVKESK. The CDR3 protein is CASSQVGLVPDTQYF. DNA of the CDR3: TGTGCCAGCAGCCAAGTGGGACTAGTCCCAGATACGCAGTATTTT.

There are a few counts of this clone. The V and J genes are TRBV29-1 and TRBJ2-1; the D gene is possibly TRBD1 (6 bases). Trimming cost V 4 bases and J 2 bases, with 15 bases left between them. The CDR3 is 15 amino acids. The germline gives CDR1 SQVTM, CDR2 ANQGSEA. CDR3 amino acids: CSVVRLGGTYNEQFF. Written as DNA, the CDR3 is TGCAGCGTTGTTCGATTAGGGGGAACCTACAATGAGCAGTTCTTC.

The sample holds a few counts of this clone. The chain recombines TRBV7-8 with TRBJ2-3; 8 bases line up with TRBD2. Germline assignment: CDR1 SGHVS and CDR2 FQNEAQ. This CDR3 is built from 16 residues. V was clipped by 3 bases and J by 0 bases; unmatched bases: 5. The CDR3: CASSLSSGPSTDTQYF. The CDR3 coding sequence is TGTGCCAGCAGCTTGTCTAGCGGGCCTAGCACAGATACGCAGTATTTT.

The chain has TRBV2 and TRBJ1-5; TRBD1 is a possible D gene (5 bases). The V end lost 5 bases, the J end lost 2 bases, and 10 bases lay between the germline ends. The CDR3 loop spans 14 amino acids. CDR1 and CDR2 from the germline V gene are SNHLY and FYNNEI. CDR3 amino acids: CASSTGRGNQPQHF. The CDR3 DNA reads TGTGCCAGCAGTACAGGTAGGGGCAATCAGCCCCAGCATTTT. Filled out from reference TRBV2 and TRBJ1-5, the complete variable domain reads EPEVTQTPSHQVTQMGQEVILRCVPISNHLYFYWYRQILGQKVEFLVSFYNNEISEKSEIFDDQFSVERPDGSNFTLKIRSTKLEDSAMYFCASSTGRGNQPQHFGDGTRLSIL.

This clone came up a few times. The chain uses TRBV25-1 and TRBJ1-2, with D possibly matching TRBD1 (5 bases). Trimming removed 4 bases at V and 0 bases at J, with 12 bases between. CDR1 is MGHDK and CDR2 is SYGVNS in the germline V gene. There are 15 residues in the CDR3. CDR3 coding DNA: TGTGCCAGCAGTGCCGGACAAACCGCTAACTATGGCTACACCTTC. Amino acid sequence: CASSAGQTANYGYTF.

This clone was counted only a few times. This may come from a read error, since a much larger clone is one base off. The gene calls are TRBV4-2 and TRBJ2-7; D not resolved. The V and J ends lost 1 base and 1 base respectively, with 8 bases between them. The CDR3 covers 14 residues. Germline V CDR1 and CDR2: LGHNA, YNFKEQ. The CDR3 sequence is CASSQGLRSYEQYF. Written as DNA, the CDR3 is TGTGCCAGCAGCCAAGGCCTCAGGTCCTACGAGCAGTACTTC.

V gene TRBV28 combines with J gene TRBJ1-1; TRBD1 is a possible D gene (5 bases). Germline assignment: CDR1 MDHEN and CDR2 SYDVKM. The CDR3 loop spans 13 amino acids. The V end was cut by 2 bases, the J end by 4 bases, with 8 bases between. CDR3 loop: CASSLPGGTEAFF. In DNA form, the CDR3 reads TGTGCCAGCAGTTTACCGGGGGGCACTGAAGCTTTCTTT.

The chain carries TRBV7-2 and TRBJ1-1; the D gene is possibly TRBD1 (6 bases). CDR3 length: 15 residues. Germline values: CDR1 SGHTA, CDR2 FQGNSA. Trimming took off 5 bases at V and 0 bases at J, with 13 bases between the two ends. The CDR3: CASSLHQGMNTEAFF. The CDR3 region has the DNA TGTGCCAGCAGCCTCCACCAGGGGATGAACACTGAAGCTTTCTTT. Complete variable domain (other parts from reference TRBV7-2 and TRBJ1-1): GAGVSQSPSNKVTEKGKDVELRCDPISGHTALYWYRQSLGQGLEFLIYFQGNSAPDKSGLPSDRFSAERTGGSVSTLTIQRTQQEDSAVYLCASSLHQGMNTEAFFGQGTRLTVV.

This chain connects TRBV5-1 to TRBJ2-7; D may be TRBD1 (7 bases). V lost 5 bases to trimming and J lost 3 bases, with 21 bases between them. This CDR3 contains 16 residues. CDR1 is SGHRS, CDR2 YFSETQ, per germline. This CDR3 reads CASREGAADGRYEQYF. The CDR3 nucleotides read TGCGCCAGCAGGGAGGGGGCGGCGGACGGTCGCTACGAGCAGTACTTC.

The chain carries TRBV5-1 and TRBJ2-5; 9 nucleotides match TRBD2. This CDR3 has 16 amino acids. J gave up 7 bases and V 0 bases, and 10 bases lay outside the gene matches. CDR1 is SGHRS, CDR2 YFSETQ, per germline. CDR3 loop: CASSLEPSGGTGTQYF. CDR3 sequence (DNA): TGCGCCAGCAGCTTGGAGCCCAGCGGGGGGACGGGGACCCAGTACTTC.

With respect to this clone: Other DNA sequences of this sample code for an identical CDR3. This chain uses TRBV9 with TRBJ1-2, with a possible D match to TRBD1 (6 bases). The germline V gene encodes CDR1 SGDLS and CDR2 YYNGEE. V lost 0 bases, J lost 3 bases, and 9 bases lay in between. The CDR3 covers 14 residues. DNA of the CDR3: TGTGCCAGCAGCGTAGAGGCAGGGGACTATGGCTACACCTTC. Translation gives CASSVEAGDYGYTF.

This clone was counted between two and nine times. This chain uses TRBV9 with TRBJ1-2; 7 bases map to TRBD1. The CDR3 spans 14 residues. Germline loops: CDR1 SGDLS, CDR2 YYNGEE. Trimming cost V 3 bases and J 7 bases; bases outside gene matches: 9. The CDR3 region has the DNA TGTGCCAGCAGCGGGCAACAGGGGTTGACTGGCTACACCTTC. It specifies CASSGQQGLTGYTF.

This clone was observed a few times. J is TRBJ2-2 and V is TRBV7-2, with D maybe TRBD1 (6 bases). V was shortened by 0 bases and J by 4 bases, with 9 bases between the two germline ends. The CDR3 has 15 amino acids. Germline V gene data show CDR1 as SGHTA and CDR2 as FQGNSA. This CDR3 is CASSLAAGATGELFF. CDR3 in DNA: TGTGCCAGCAGCTTAGCAGCAGGGGCCACCGGGGAGCTGTTTTTT.

The rearrangement uses TRBV4-2 and TRBJ2-1, with D perhaps TRBD2 (6 bases). V was trimmed by 5 bases and J by 1 base, leaving 21 bases between them. CDR1 is LGHNA, CDR2 YNFKEQ, per germline. The CDR3 length is 18 residues. This chain's CDR3 is CASSSQTGGKGSYNEQFF. CDR3 sequence (DNA): TGTGCCAGCAGCTCCCAGACGGGCGGGAAGGGGTCCTACAATGAGCAGTTCTTC.

This clone turned up a few times. The rearrangement uses TRBV5-1 and TRBJ1-1; no definite D call. The CDR3 consists of 14 residues. Between the trimmed V and J ends, which lost 4 bases and 1 base, there was a span of 11 bases. The germline V gene has CDR1 SGHRS and CDR2 YFSETQ. The CDR3 loop is CASSPVIGNTEAFF. As DNA, the CDR3 is TGCGCCAGCAGCCCGGTTATTGGGAACACTGAAGCTTTCTTT.